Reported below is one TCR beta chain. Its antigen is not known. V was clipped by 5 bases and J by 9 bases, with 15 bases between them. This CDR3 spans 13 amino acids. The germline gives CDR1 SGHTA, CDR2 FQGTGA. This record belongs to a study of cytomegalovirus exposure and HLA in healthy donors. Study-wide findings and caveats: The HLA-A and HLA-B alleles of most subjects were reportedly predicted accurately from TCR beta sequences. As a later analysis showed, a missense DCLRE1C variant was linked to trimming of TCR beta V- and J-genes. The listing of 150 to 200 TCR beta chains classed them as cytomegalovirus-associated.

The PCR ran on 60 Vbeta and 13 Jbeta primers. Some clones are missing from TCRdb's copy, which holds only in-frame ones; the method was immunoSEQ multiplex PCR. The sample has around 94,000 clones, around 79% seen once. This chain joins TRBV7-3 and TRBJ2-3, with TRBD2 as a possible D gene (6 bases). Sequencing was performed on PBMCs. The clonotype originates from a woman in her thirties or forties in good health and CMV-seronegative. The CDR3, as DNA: TGTGCCAGCAGCCGCGGGGAGGCGGGGACGCAGTATTTT. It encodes CASSRGEAGTQYF.